A selection of T cell receptor beta chains follows, all from one sample in a study of T cell responses to AZD1222 COVID-19 vaccine. Measured with immunoSEQ multiplex PCR; TCRdb has only the in-frame clones, and not every one. The top ten clones hold roughly 5% of a sample with over 110,000 clones, 85% to 95% of them seen once. The sample consisted of peripheral blood, taken on day 0 of AZD1222 vaccination. The receptor set was obtained from an adult in good health. Each CDR3 is given with its conserved first and last residue. The D gene is left open where the match is weak. Clone size, where shown, is once, few, many, or a class for clones that have expanded.

D,V,size,J,CDR3,DNA
-,TRBV2,-,TRBJ1-5,CASNEGPNQPQHF,TGTGCCAGCAACGAGGGGCCCAATCAGCCCCAGCATTTT
-,TRBV7-9,once,TRBJ2-1,CASSSWGSHNEQFF,TGTGCCAGCAGCTCCTGGGGGTCTCACAATGAGCAGTTCTTC
TRBD2,TRBV4-3,-,TRBJ2-2,CASSQTLSSGGAEELFF,TGCGCCAGCAGCCAGACTTTATCTAGCGGGGGGGCGGAGGAGCTGTTTTTT
-,TRBV11-3,-,TRBJ2-3,CASSGSTDTQYF,TGTGCCAGCAGCGGTAGCACAGATACGCAGTATTTT
-,TRBV2,-,TRBJ1-1,CASIRVAGPGAGNTEAFF,TGTGCCAGCATTCGAGTCGCCGGGCCCGGAGCGGGGAACACTGAAGCTTTCTTT
TRBD1,TRBV6-7,-,TRBJ1-2,CASSFRDRAHGYTF,TGTGCCAGCAGTTTCCGGGACAGGGCTCACGGCTACACCTTC
-,TRBV18,-,TRBJ1-6,CASSPLPGSYNSPLHF,TGTGCCAGCTCACCACTCCCTGGCTCCTATAATTCACCCCTCCACTTT
-,TRBV6-1,-,TRBJ1-3,CASSEAGAGNTIYF,TGTGCCAGCAGTGAAGCAGGAGCTGGAAACACCATATATTTT
TRBD2,TRBV19,once,TRBJ2-7,CASSMAGGQGYEQYF,TGTGCCAGTAGTATGGCGGGGGGGCAGGGGTACGAGCAGTACTTC
TRBD1,TRBV19,-,TRBJ2-2,CASSVPGQGVKRELFF,TGTGCCAGTAGTGTCCCGGGACAGGGGGTTAAGAGGGAGCTGTTTTTT
-,TRBV9,-,TRBJ1-1,CASSERTENTEAFF,TGTGCCAGCAGCGAACGGACAGAGAACACTGAAGCTTTCTTT
-,TRBV2,-,TRBJ2-1,CASSVTSEQFF,TGTGCCAGCAGTGTTACTTCAGAGCAGTTCTTC
-,TRBV19,-,TRBJ1-3,CASSTRGGYGNTIYF,TGTGCCAGTAGTACCCGGGGGGGGTACGGAAACACCATATATTTT
TRBD2,TRBV6-6,once,TRBJ2-1,CASRSLAGGYNEQFF,TGTGCCAGCAGATCCCTAGCGGGAGGATACAATGAGCAGTTCTTC
-,TRBV2,few,TRBJ1-1,CASKLSFMNTEAFF,TGTGCCAGCAAGTTATCATTTATGAACACTGAAGCTTTCTTT